Listed here are 16 T cell receptor beta chains from one sample, sequenced in a study of OX40 agonist ivuxolimab in advanced cancers. Sequencing used immunoSEQ multiplex PCR; TCRdb keeps in-frame clones, though not all of them. The data hold roughly 80,000 clones, with approximately 86% observed a single time. The material was CD4+ or CD8+ T cells sorted from blood, obtained in a trial of the OX40 agonist ivuxolimab. All receptors come from an adult with an advanced solid tumor such as melanoma, head and neck, liver or kidney cancer.

The rearrangement links TRBV4-2 to TRBJ1-4, with D possibly TRBD1 on 6 matching bases. With 1 base removed from V and 8 bases from J, the gap between germline ends came to 17 bases. The germline V gene has CDR1 LGHNA and CDR2 YNFKEQ. The CDR3 runs to 16 residues. The CDR3 DNA reads TGTGCCAGCAGCCAAGGTCCAACAGGGATAGGGGAAAAACTGTTTTTT. Residues: CASSQGPTGIGEKLFF.

The J gene is TRBJ1-1, the V gene TRBV19; a weak D match, TRBD1 (5 bases). The germline V gene has CDR1 LNHDA and CDR2 SQIVND (reference sequence). This CDR3 region has 15 residues. With 10 bases removed from V and 0 bases from J, the gap between germline ends came to 18 bases. The CDR3: CATLPQGRMNTEAFF. The CDR3 region has the DNA TGTGCCACCCTTCCGCAGGGCAGAATGAACACTGAAGCTTTCTTT.

CDR3 loop: CASTADTSTDTQYF. In nucleotides, the CDR3 is TGTGCCAGCACGGCGGATACTAGCACAGATACGCAGTATTTT. The gene calls are TRBV6-1 and TRBJ2-3; D remains unclear. V lost 7 bases and J 0 bases, leaving 11 bases between the germline ends. Germline CDR1 is MNHNS and CDR2 is SASEGT. The CDR3 loop spans 14 amino acids.

The CDR3 here is CASSLVAGAADTQYF. The CDR3 coding sequence is TGCGCCAGCAGCTTGGTAGCGGGAGCTGCAGATACGCAGTATTTT. The chain carries TRBV5-1 and TRBJ2-3; 9 bases align to TRBD2. The CDR3 consists of 15 residues. Germline CDR1 SGHRS, CDR2 YFSETQ. V was clipped by 0 bases and J by 4 bases; unmatched bases: 3. Based on the CDR3 plus reference TRBV5-1 and TRBJ2-3, the full variable domain is KAGVTQTPRYLIKTRGQQVTLSCSPISGHRSVSWYQQTPGQGLQFLFEYFSETQRNKGNFPGRFSGRQFSNSRSEMNVSTLELGDSALYLCASSLVAGAADTQYFGPGTRLTVL.

The V gene is TRBV5-4, the J gene TRBJ2-2, with TRBD2 matching 7 bases. CDR1 SGHNT and CDR2 YYREEE come from the germline V gene (reference sequence). J was trimmed by 0 bases and V by 5 bases; bases with no gene match: 4. The CDR3 loop spans 15 amino acids. CDR3: CASREGGTNTGELFF. CDR3 coding DNA: TGTGCCAGCAGGGAGGGAGGGACGAACACCGGGGAGCTGTTTTTT. Complete variable domain (other parts from reference TRBV5-4 and TRBJ2-2): ETGVTQSPTHLIKTRGQQVTLRCSSQSGHNTVSWYQQALGQGPQFIFQYYREEENGRGNFPPRFSGLQFPNYSSELNVNALELDDSALYLCASREGGTNTGELFFGEGSRLTVL.

The chain uses TRBV5-1 and TRBJ2-1; the match to TRBD2 covers 8 bases. With V trimmed by 4 bases and J by 9 bases, 6 bases remained unmatched. Germline V lookup: CDR1 SGHRS, CDR2 YFSETQ. The length of the CDR3 is 13 residues. The CDR3 reads CASSRTSSTEQFF. In DNA, the CDR3 is TGCGCCAGCAGCAGGACTAGCAGCACTGAGCAGTTCTTC. The full variable domain, rest sourced from reference TRBV5-1 and TRBJ2-1, is KAGVTQTPRYLIKTRGQQVTLSCSPISGHRSVSWYQQTPGQGLQFLFEYFSETQRNKGNFPGRFSGRQFSNSRSEMNVSTLELGDSALYLCASSRTSSTEQFFGPGTRLTVL.

This clone was counted a single time. The junction shows a germline mismatch at one end, possibly a read error. V usage is TRBV5-4 and J usage is TRBJ2-3, with 8 bases matching TRBD1. This CDR3 region has 14 residues. CDR1 is SGHNT, CDR2 YYREEE, per germline (reference sequence). The CDR3 bases are TGTGCCAGCGGCTTACAGGGGGGTACAGATACGCAGTATTTT. It encodes CASGLQGGTDTQYF.

This clone appeared once. CDR3 DNA sequence: TGTGCCTGGAGTGAAGGGATAGGAAACACCATATATTTT. Its translation: CAWSEGIGNTIYF. The chain uses TRBV30 and TRBJ1-3, with D hard to call. Germline V gives CDR1 GTSNPN, CDR2 SVGIG (reference sequence). The CDR3 totals 13 residues. Trimming shortened V by 1 base and J by 4 bases, and 8 bases separated the two germline ends.

Only a few counts were recorded for this clone. This sequence joins TRBV30 and TRBJ2-4, with TRBD2 identical over 8 bases. CDR1 is GTSNPN, CDR2 SVGIG, per germline (reference sequence). V was pared by 3 bases and J by 6 bases, with 10 bases of the junction left unmatched. This CDR3 comprises 15 residues. DNA for the CDR3: TGTGCCTGGAGAGGTAGCGGGACACCAGGAAACATTCAGTACTTC. This translates into CAWRGSGTPGNIQYF.

The chain couples TRBV7-2 to TRBJ2-2, with 7 positions matching TRBD2. The germline gives CDR1 SGHTA, CDR2 FQGNSA. V dropped 1 base and J dropped 4; count of bases not matched to a gene: 0. The CDR3 has 14 amino acids. CDR3: CASSLERGTGELFF. In nucleotides, the CDR3 is TGTGCCAGCAGCTTAGAGCGGGGCACCGGGGAGCTGTTTTTT.

The chain carries TRBV14 and TRBJ1-1; no clear D. With 2 bases removed from V and 1 base from J, the gap between germline ends came to 11 bases. The CDR3 spans 15 residues. Germline assignment: CDR1 SGHDN and CDR2 FVKESK. CDR3 DNA: TGTGCCAGCAGCCAAATAAACCCACCGAACACTGAAGCTTTCTTT. It translates to CASSQINPPNTEAFF.

The genes are TRBV5-6 and TRBJ1-4, with 8 bases identical to TRBD1. CDR3 length: 15 residues. Trimming cost V 4 bases and J 8 bases; bases outside gene matches: 10. Germline lookup yields CDR1 SGHDT and CDR2 YYEEEE. The CDR3 loop is CASSPRGGQGEKLFF. The CDR3 DNA sequence: TGTGCCAGCAGCCCCAGGGGAGGACAGGGCGAAAAACTGTTTTTT.

Comment on this clone: Other DNA sequences in this sample translate to the same CDR3. The CDR3 nucleotides read TGTGCCAGTAGTATAGAAACAGGCAATCAGCCCCAGCATTTT. Translated, it gives CASSIETGNQPQHF. V is TRBV19 and J is TRBJ1-5, with D hard to call. Trimming took 0 bases from V and 2 from J, leaving 5 bases between them. CDR1 is LNHDA, CDR2 SQIVND, per germline (reference sequence). The CDR3 sequence is 14 residues long.

The V call is TRBV7-3, the J call TRBJ2-2; D ambiguous. The germline V and J ends were trimmed by 4 bases and 5 bases, with 11 bases remaining between them. From germline, CDR1 is SGHTA and CDR2 FQGTGA. The CDR3 spans 14 residues. Written as DNA, the CDR3 is TGTGCCAGCAGCTCCCGTTTGGGAACCGGGGAGCTGTTTTTT. Its protein product is CASSSRLGTGELFF.

V is TRBV27 and J is TRBJ2-5; TRBD2 matches at 7 bases. CDR1 and CDR2 from the germline V gene are MNHEY and SMNVEV (reference sequence). Unmatched junction bases numbered 9, after V lost 5 bases and J lost 9 bases. This CDR3 spans 13 amino acids. The chain's CDR3 is CASSQTSFDSQYF. CDR3 DNA sequence: TGTGCCAGCAGTCAGACTAGCTTTGATTCCCAGTACTTC.

This clone was seen a single time. The rearrangement joins TRBV27 to TRBJ2-7, with D hard to call. The CDR3 covers 15 residues. Germline CDR1 reads MNHEY; CDR2 reads SMNVEV (reference sequence). V lost 5 bases and J 3 bases, leaving 17 bases between the germline ends. The CDR3 sequence is CASSQDGSLGYEQYF. The CDR3 DNA sequence: TGTGCCAGCAGTCAAGACGGATCCCTGGGCTACGAGCAGTACTTC.